Listed below are T cell receptor beta chains from one sample, sequenced in a study of T cells in Graves' hyperthyroidism and ophthalmopathy. One entry per CDR3 protein results from TCRdb running MiXCR on the multiplex PCR reads. The profile shows fewer than 350,000 distinct CDR3 sequences, about 18% of them singletons. The sequencing input was blood. The receptors here all came from a woman aged 45-65 years with Graves' hyperthyroidism. Both conserved end residues are part of each CDR3. A D gene is named only where the DNA matches it firmly. Size values are once, few and many counts, or a class for expanded clones, and some rows have none.

V: TRBV18
J: TRBJ2-7
length: 18
D: TRBD2
size: NA
DNA: TGTGCCAGCTCACCCCCAGCAGGGTTTAGCGGGAGTTTCAACGAGCAGTACTTC
CDR3: CASSPPAGFSGSFNEQYF

V: TRBV5-1
J: TRBJ2-3
length: 16
D: NA
size: few
DNA: TGCGCCAGCAACGGGGTGACGGGGGCCTTCACAGATACGCAGTATTTT
CDR3: CASNGVTGAFTDTQYF

V: TRBV5-5
J: TRBJ2-2
length: 16
D: NA
size: few
DNA: TGTGCCAGCAGCTGGCTCGTGGCAGGGAACACCGGGGAGCTGTTTTTT
CDR3: CASSWLVAGNTGELFF

V: TRBV6-1
J: TRBJ2-5
length: 17
D: NA
size: many
DNA: TGTGCCAGCAGCCTCGGGGCTAGCAATACATACCAAGAGACCCAGTACTTC
CDR3: CASSLGASNTYQETQYF

V: TRBV20-1
J: TRBJ2-7
length: 13
D: NA
size: NA
DNA: TGCAGTGCTAGGGGGGCAAGCTCCTACGAGCAGTACTTC
CDR3: CSARGASSYEQYF

V: TRBV2
J: TRBJ2-1
length: 14
D: TRBD2
size: many
DNA: TGTGCCAGCAGTGAAGGCGGGAGGCCCAATGAGCAGTTCTTC
CDR3: CASSEGGRPNEQFF

V: TRBV6-1
J: TRBJ1-4
length: 13
D: NA
size: few
DNA: TGTGCCAGCAGTGAAGGGATAGAGGAAAAACTGTTTTTT
CDR3: CASSEGIEEKLFF

V: TRBV27
J: TRBJ2-3
length: 15
D: NA
size: many
DNA: TGTGCCAGCAGTCCGTGGGAGCAGAGCACAGATACGCAGTATTTT
CDR3: CASSPWEQSTDTQYF

V: TRBV20-1
J: TRBJ2-6
length: 18
D: TRBD2
size: many
DNA: TGCAGTGCTAGTTCTCCGTGGCCTAGCGGGACTGGGGCCAACGTCCTGACTTTC
CDR3: CSASSPWPSGTGANVLTF

V: TRBV5-1
J: TRBJ2-2
length: 15
D: TRBD2
size: NA
DNA: TGCGCCAGCAGCTTACCTAGCGGGAACACCGGGGAGCTGTTTTTT
CDR3: CASSLPSGNTGELFF

V: TRBV19
J: TRBJ1-5
length: 14
D: NA
size: few
DNA: TGTGCCAGCCAAGACACACCTAGCAATCAGCCCCAGCATTTT
CDR3: CASQDTPSNQPQHF

V: TRBV5-1
J: TRBJ2-5
length: 13
D: NA
size: many
DNA: TGTGCCAGCAGCTCAGGACTCGGAGAGACCCAGTACTTC
CDR3: CASSSGLGETQYF

V: TRBV7-9
J: TRBJ2-7
length: 13
D: NA
size: many
DNA: TGTGCCAGCAGCTTATATATCGGCTACGAGCAGTACTTC
CDR3: CASSLYIGYEQYF

V: TRBV5-1
J: TRBJ2-2
length: 16
D: NA
size: NA
DNA: TGCGCCAGCAGCTTGACGTGGACTTCGAACACCGGGGAGCTGTTTTTT
CDR3: CASSLTWTSNTGELFF

V: TRBV5-1
J: TRBJ2-2
length: 16
D: NA
size: many
DNA: TGCGCCAGCAGCGGGGGACTCCCAATTAACACCGGGGAGCTGTTTTTT
CDR3: CASSGGLPINTGELFF

V: TRBV27
J: TRBJ1-3
length: 15
D: NA
size: few
DNA: TGTGCCAGCAGTTTATCAAGGGCTATTGGAAACACCATATATTTT
CDR3: CASSLSRAIGNTIYF

V: TRBV6-1
J: TRBJ1-6
length: 16
D: NA
size: NA
DNA: TGTGCCAGCAGTGCTGCAGGGGTCGCTTTTAATTCACCCCTCCACTTT
CDR3: CASSAAGVAFNSPLHF

V: TRBV9
J: TRBJ2-1
length: 17
D: TRBD2
size: NA
DNA: TGTGCCAGCAGCGTAGGGCTAGCGGGGGGGTCCTACAATGAGCAGTTCTTC
CDR3: CASSVGLAGGSYNEQFF

V: TRBV3-1
J: TRBJ1-1
length: 15
D: TRBD1
size: few
DNA: TGTGCCAGCACCCGACAGGGGGCGCTGACCACTGAAGCTTTCTTT
CDR3: CASTRQGALTTEAFF

V: TRBV20-1
J: TRBJ1-1
length: 12
D: NA
size: NA
DNA: TGCAGTGCCTATGGTAGAGGAACTGAAGCTTTCTTT
CDR3: CSAYGRGTEAFF

V: TRBV27
J: TRBJ2-7
length: 15
D: TRBD2
size: NA
DNA: TGTGCCAGCACCCCGGGGGGTCAGGGTCCCTACGAGCAGTACTTC
CDR3: CASTPGGQGPYEQYF

V: TRBV18
J: TRBJ2-1
length: 14
D: NA
size: many
DNA: TGTGCCAGCTCACTGACTACAGGAGACAATGAGCAGTTCTTC
CDR3: CASSLTTGDNEQFF

V: TRBV11-2
J: TRBJ2-3
length: 18
D: TRBD2
size: many
DNA: TGTGCCAGCAGCTTAGCCCCCCCTAGCGGGAGGGTCGTACGGACGCAGTATTTT
CDR3: CASSLAPPSGRVVRTQYF

V: TRBV12-3/TRBV12-4
J: TRBJ2-1
length: 15
D: TRBD1
size: NA
DNA: TGTGCCAGCAGTCCCCGGGACAGGGGAGGCAATGAGCAGTTCTTC
CDR3: CASSPRDRGGNEQFF

V: TRBV6-7
J: TRBJ1-1
length: 17
D: NA
size: many
DNA: TGTGCCAGCAGTTACTTTCCATTCCCTCGACACCTGAGTAAAGCTTTCTTT
CDR3: CASSYFPFPRHLSKAFF

V: TRBV6-1
J: TRBJ2-5
length: 12
D: NA
size: few
DNA: TGTGCCAGCACGATGGTTGGGGAGACCCAGTACTTC
CDR3: CASTMVGETQYF

V: TRBV6-2/TRBV6-3
J: TRBJ2-3
length: 14
D: NA
size: many
DNA: TGTGCCAGCAGTTACTTCTCAGCCCCAGATACGCAGTATTTT
CDR3: CASSYFSAPDTQYF

V: TRBV5-1
J: TRBJ1-2
length: 13
D: NA
size: NA
DNA: TGCGCCAGCAGCCCAACCCTAAACTATGGCTACACCTTC
CDR3: CASSPTLNYGYTF

V: TRBV3-1
J: TRBJ2-1
length: 15
D: TRBD1
size: NA
DNA: TGTGCCAGCAGCCAAACTGGACAGGGTAAAAATGAGCAGTTCTTC
CDR3: CASSQTGQGKNEQFF

V: TRBV11-1
J: TRBJ2-1
length: 16
D: TRBD2
size: NA
DNA: TGTGCCAGCAGCTTCACTAGCGGGGGGGCATACAATGAGCAGTTCTTC
CDR3: CASSFTSGGAYNEQFF

V: TRBV2
J: TRBJ1-2
length: 13
D: NA
size: NA
DNA: TGTGCCAGCGAGCGGGAGAGAGAGTATGGCTACACCTTC
CDR3: CASEREREYGYTF

V: TRBV6-1
J: TRBJ2-1
length: 15
D: NA
size: many
DNA: TGTGCCAGCAGTGACTCCGCGCCGGGCTGGGATGAGCAGTTCTTC
CDR3: CASSDSAPGWDEQFF

V: TRBV20-1
J: TRBJ2-7
length: 15
D: TRBD2
size: few
DNA: TGCAGTGCTAGAGCTCTGGGACTAGCGGAGAAGGGGCAGTACTTC
CDR3: CSARALGLAEKGQYF

V: TRBV6-1
J: TRBJ1-4
length: 12
D: TRBD1
size: few
DNA: TGTGCCAGCAACAGGGGGGGTGAAAAACTGTTTTTT
CDR3: CASNRGGEKLFF

V: TRBV6-5
J: TRBJ2-5
length: 16
D: NA
size: NA
DNA: TGTGCCAGCAGTTTGTCAGAGGGAGCGAAAGGAGAGACCCAGTACTTC
CDR3: CASSLSEGAKGETQYF

V: TRBV7-9
J: TRBJ1-6
length: 14
D: NA
size: NA
DNA: TGTGCCAGCAGCAACCCGGGAGCTACTTCACCCCTCCACTTT
CDR3: CASSNPGATSPLHF

V: TRBV10-2
J: TRBJ1-2
length: 15
D: TRBD1
size: NA
DNA: TGCGCCAGCAGTGAGCCCGGGACAGGGGAGTATGGCTACACCTTC
CDR3: CASSEPGTGEYGYTF

V: TRBV20-1
J: TRBJ2-3
length: 15
D: TRBD2
size: many
DNA: TGCAGTGCTAGACCAGCGGGAGTGGGTACAGATACGCAGTATTTT
CDR3: CSARPAGVGTDTQYF

V: TRBV15
J: TRBJ2-1
length: 17
D: NA
size: NA
DNA: TGTGCCACCAGCAGAGTGGTATCCTCTATTTCCTCTAATGAGCAGTTCTTC
CDR3: CATSRVVSSISSNEQFF

V: TRBV6-2/TRBV6-3
J: TRBJ2-3
length: 16
D: NA
size: few
DNA: TGTGCCAGCAGTTACGGGGCGGAGACTAGCACAGATACGCAGTATTTT
CDR3: CASSYGAETSTDTQYF

V: TRBV11-1
J: TRBJ1-2
length: 14
D: NA
size: few
DNA: TGTGCCAGCAGCCCACACTCTCCAGACAGGCGCCACACCTTC
CDR3: CASSPHSPDRRHTF

V: TRBV29-1
J: TRBJ2-3
length: 13
D: NA
size: few
DNA: TGCAGCGTTGAAGGCAGGGGCCCAGATACGCAGTATTTT
CDR3: CSVEGRGPDTQYF

V: TRBV30
J: TRBJ2-2
length: 11
D: NA
size: many
DNA: TGTGCCTGGAGTTACACCGGGGAGCTGTTTTTT
CDR3: CAWSYTGELFF

V: TRBV7-9
J: TRBJ1-3
length: 21
D: TRBD1
size: many
DNA: TGTGCCAGCAGCTCAGACAGACCCGGGACAGTCGTCAGAATTTCTGGAAACACCATATATTTT
CDR3: CASSSDRPGTVVRISGNTIYF

V: TRBV7-2
J: TRBJ2-3
length: 15
D: TRBD2
size: many
DNA: TGTGCCAGCAGCAATAGCGGGAGGGCTGCAGATACGCAGTATTTT
CDR3: CASSNSGRAADTQYF

V: TRBV10-3
J: TRBJ2-3
length: 16
D: TRBD2
size: NA
DNA: TGTGCCATCAGTATCCTAGCGGGAGTAGTTTCGGATACGCAGTATTTT
CDR3: CAISILAGVVSDTQYF